This T cell receptor (beta chain) was identified in a study of T cells after yellow fever vaccination. Study-wide results and limits: Abundant clonotypes (contaminants from the bulk population) could be present in FACS-sorted repertoires. Though it reached lower strength, the secondary response hit its peak faster, day 5 versus 15.

Each CDR3 protein gets one entry after TCRdb re-called the 5' RACE reads with MiXCR. The data contain 120,000 or so distinct CDR3 sequences, 13% to 15% of them singletons. Comment on this clonotype: Antigen specificity is unknown.

Trimming left V 6 bases short and J 7 bases short, with 19 bases between. This CDR3 is 15 amino acids long. Germline V gives CDR1 KGHSH, CDR2 LQKENI. The sample consisted of CD8+ T cells sorted from PBMCs, taken 5 days after the yellow fever booster vaccination. The TCR sequence derives from a man in his late teens or twenties who received the YFV17D yellow fever vaccine. The J gene is TRBJ1-5, the V gene TRBV18; perhaps TRBD1 as D (5 bases). In DNA form, the CDR3 reads TGTGCCAGCTCGCCCCGACAGATATCAGGGCAGCCCCAGCATTTT. It encodes CASSPRQISGQPQHF. The entire variable domain, with the rest obtained from reference TRBV18 and TRBJ1-5, is as follows: NAGVMQNPRHLVRRRGQEARLRCSPMKGHSHVYWYRQLPEEGLKFMVYLQKENIIDESGMPKERFSAEFPKEGPSILRIQQVVRGDSAAYFCASSPRQISGQPQHFGDGTRLSIL.